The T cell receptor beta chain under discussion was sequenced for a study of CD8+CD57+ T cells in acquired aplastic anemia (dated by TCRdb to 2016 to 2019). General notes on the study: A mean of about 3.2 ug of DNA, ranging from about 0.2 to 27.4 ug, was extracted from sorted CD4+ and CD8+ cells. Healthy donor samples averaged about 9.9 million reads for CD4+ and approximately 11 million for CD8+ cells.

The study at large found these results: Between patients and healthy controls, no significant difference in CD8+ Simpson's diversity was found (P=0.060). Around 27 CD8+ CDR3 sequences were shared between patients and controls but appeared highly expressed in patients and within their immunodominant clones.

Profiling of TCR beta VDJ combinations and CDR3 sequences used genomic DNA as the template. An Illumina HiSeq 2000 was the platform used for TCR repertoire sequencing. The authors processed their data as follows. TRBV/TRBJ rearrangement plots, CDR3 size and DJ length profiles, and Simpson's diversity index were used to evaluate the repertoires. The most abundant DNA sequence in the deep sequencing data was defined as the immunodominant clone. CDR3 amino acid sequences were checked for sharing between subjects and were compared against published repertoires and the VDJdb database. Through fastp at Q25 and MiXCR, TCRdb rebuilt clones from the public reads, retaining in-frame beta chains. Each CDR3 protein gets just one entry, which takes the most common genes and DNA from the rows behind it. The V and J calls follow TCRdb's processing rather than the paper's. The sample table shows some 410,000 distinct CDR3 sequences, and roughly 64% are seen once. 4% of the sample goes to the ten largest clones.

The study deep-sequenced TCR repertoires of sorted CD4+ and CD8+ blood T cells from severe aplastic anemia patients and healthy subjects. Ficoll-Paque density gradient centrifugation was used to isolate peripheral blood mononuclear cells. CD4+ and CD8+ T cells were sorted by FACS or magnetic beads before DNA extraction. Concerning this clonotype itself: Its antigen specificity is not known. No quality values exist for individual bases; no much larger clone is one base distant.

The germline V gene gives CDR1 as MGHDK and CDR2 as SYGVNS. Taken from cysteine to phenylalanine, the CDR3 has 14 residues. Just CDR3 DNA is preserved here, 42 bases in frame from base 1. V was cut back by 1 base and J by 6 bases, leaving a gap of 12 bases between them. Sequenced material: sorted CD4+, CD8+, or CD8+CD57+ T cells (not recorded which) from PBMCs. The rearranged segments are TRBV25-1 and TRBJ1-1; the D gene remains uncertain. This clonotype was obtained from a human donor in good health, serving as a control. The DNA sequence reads TGTGCCAGCAGTGAATCTTTAGGGAGGGCTGAAGCTTTCTTT. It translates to CASSESLGRAEAFF.